These T cell receptor beta chains were read from a single sample in a study of cytomegalovirus exposure and HLA in healthy donors. The table came from immunoSEQ multiplex PCR; TCRdb's copy has only in-frame clones and leaves some out. In the table there are 150,000 to 200,000 clones, roughly 84% of which are singletons. The sample taken for sequencing was PBMCs. The receptors derive from a young woman in good health and CMV-seronegative. Each CDR3 is given with its conserved first and last residue. The order of the fields is J gene, D gene, clone size, V gene, CDR3 protein, CDR3 DNA. A D gene is named only where the DNA matches it firmly. A row's size may be missing; if present it is once, few, many or a size class.

TRBJ1-5 | . | . | TRBV19 | CASSIKEGLQPQHF | TGTGCCAGTAGTATAAAGGAGGGTTTGCAGCCCCAGCATTTT
TRBJ2-7 | . | once | TRBV28 | CASSLSVFIEQYF | TGTGCCAGCAGTTTATCGGTTTTTATTGAGCAGTACTTC
TRBJ1-5 | . | . | TRBV6-1 | CASSEWGQKDQPQHF | TGTGCCAGCAGTGAATGGGGACAAAAGGATCAGCCCCAGCATTTT
TRBJ2-3 | . | . | TRBV9 | CASSAYRLTSSTDTQYF | TGTGCCAGCAGCGCCTACAGGTTAACCTCTAGCACAGATACGCAGTATTTT
TRBJ2-5 | . | once | TRBV6-1 | CASSGLQGNQETQYF | TGTGCCAGCAGTGGACTACAGGGTAACCAAGAGACCCAGTACTTC
TRBJ1-5 | TRBD1 | once | TRBV7-8 | CASSLGQASNQPQHF | TGTGCCAGCAGCCTCGGACAGGCTAGCAATCAGCCCCAGCATTTT
TRBJ2-3 | TRBD2 | . | TRBV6-6 | CASTDLGGMGTDTQYF | TGTGCCAGCACTGACTTGGGGGGGATGGGCACAGATACGCAGTATTTT
TRBJ1-2 | TRBD1 | . | TRBV5-4 | CASSSGQADYGYTF | TGTGCCAGCAGCTCTGGACAGGCAGACTATGGCTACACCTTC
TRBJ1-4 | . | . | TRBV29-1 | CSVVSAGVVFF | TGCAGCGTTGTCTCGGCGGGGGTGGTGTTTTTT
TRBJ1-2 | . | . | TRBV6-5 | CASIEGAQGGYTF | TGTGCCAGCATAGAAGGCGCCCAGGGAGGCTACACCTTC
TRBJ1-2 | TRBD1 | . | TRBV27 | CASRDYKTGKAYGYTF | TGTGCCAGCAGGGACTATAAGACAGGGAAAGCATATGGCTACACCTTC
TRBJ2-5 | . | . | TRBV5-1 | CASSLDQGRETQYF | TGCGCCAGCAGCTTAGATCAGGGCCGGGAGACCCAGTACTTC
TRBJ1-3 | TRBD1 | . | TRBV9 | CASSPQTGNSGNTIYF | TGTGCCAGCAGCCCCCAGACAGGGAACTCTGGAAACACCATATATTTT
TRBJ2-3 | TRBD2 | few | TRBV7-2 | CASSSRLAGGRDTQYF | TGTGCCAGCAGCTCTAGACTAGCGGGGGGCCGAGATACGCAGTATTTT
TRBJ2-7 | TRBD2 | . | TRBV13 | CASSTRLAGFDEQYF | TGTGCCAGCAGCACCCGACTAGCGGGGTTCGACGAGCAGTACTTC
TRBJ1-1 | . | . | TRBV6-5 | CASRVQGSGRTEAFF | TGTGCCAGCAGGGTGCAGGGTTCCGGCAGGACTGAAGCTTTCTTT
TRBJ2-1 | TRBD1 | . | TRBV19 | CASRMMDRGNYNEQFF | TGTGCCAGTAGGATGATGGACAGGGGCAATTACAATGAGCAGTTCTTC
TRBJ2-5 | . | . | TRBV28 | CASSTPTGTPGSGTQYF | TGTGCCAGCAGTACGCCCACCGGGACTCCAGGGTCAGGAACCCAGTACTTC
TRBJ2-2 | TRBD1 | . | TRBV28 | CASSHRGNGELFF | TGTGCCAGCAGTCACAGGGGAAACGGGGAGCTGTTTTTT
TRBJ1-5 | TRBD1 | . | TRBV6-6 | CASSDGTGDQPQHF | TGTGCCAGCAGCGACGGGACAGGAGATCAGCCCCAGCATTTT
TRBJ2-7 | TRBD1 | . | TRBV27 | CASSWTGSSYEQYF | TGTGCCAGCAGTTGGACAGGGAGCTCCTACGAGCAGTACTTC
TRBJ1-5 | TRBD1 | . | TRBV11-3 | CASSLRQGLVPQPQHF | TGTGCCAGCAGCTTAAGACAGGGCTTGGTCCCTCAGCCCCAGCATTTT
TRBJ1-1 | . | . | TRBV28 | CASSLQGSNEAFF | TGTGCCAGCAGTTTACAGGGTAGCAATGAAGCTTTCTTT
TRBJ1-4 | . | . | TRBV29-1 | CSVLGAESNEKLFF | TGCAGCGTCCTAGGGGCAGAGAGTAATGAAAAACTGTTTTTT
TRBJ2-3 | TRBD2 | . | TRBV9 | CASAKKAGGGTDTQYF | TGTGCCAGCGCCAAGAAGGCGGGGGGGGGCACAGATACGCAGTATTTT
TRBJ2-6 | . | . | TRBV29-1 | CSGSVSGANVLTF | TGCAGCGGTAGTGTCTCTGGGGCCAACGTCCTGACTTTC
TRBJ2-7 | . | . | TRBV28 | CASSPGRGFYEQYF | TGTGCCAGCAGCCCCGGCAGGGGATTCTACGAGCAGTACTTC
TRBJ1-1 | . | . | TRBV7-2 | CASSLASGGFRMNTEAFF | TGTGCCAGCAGCTTAGCGTCGGGGGGATTTCGGATGAACACTGAAGCTTTCTTT
TRBJ1-2 | . | . | TRBV9 | CASARGAGSGNYGYTF | TGTGCCAGCGCGCGTGGGGCTGGCAGTGGTAACTATGGCTACACCTTC
TRBJ1-2 | . | . | TRBV28 | CASTGDNYGYTF | TGTGCCAGCACAGGGGATAACTATGGCTACACCTTC
TRBJ2-5 | TRBD2 | . | TRBV28 | CASSILAGLGTQYF | TGTGCCAGCAGTATTTTAGCGGGCCTCGGGACCCAGTACTTC
TRBJ2-1 | . | once | TRBV10-2 | CASSESHEQFF | TGCGCCAGCAGTGAGTCACACGAGCAGTTCTTC
TRBJ2-2 | TRBD2 | . | TRBV5-1 | CASSPPGLAGGQNTGELFF | TGCGCCAGCAGCCCCCCGGGACTAGCGGGGGGTCAAAACACCGGGGAGCTGTTTTTT
TRBJ1-1 | TRBD1 | . | TRBV30 | CACLRTGQQGAFF | TGTGCCTGCCTGAGGACAGGGCAACAGGGGGCTTTCTTT
TRBJ2-3 | . | . | TRBV18 | CASSPAGTSTDTQYF | TGTGCCAGCTCACCAGCGGGGACTAGCACAGATACGCAGTATTTT
TRBJ2-3 | TRBD2 | . | TRBV5-1 | CASSLERGRGGRTQYF | TGCGCCAGCAGCCTGGAACGTGGCCGGGGAGGGAGAACGCAGTATTTT
TRBJ2-4 | . | . | TRBV6-5 | CASSSSNTRGGNSQYF | TGTGCCAGCAGTTCCTCCAACACAAGGGGTGGGAACAGTCAGTACTTC
TRBJ2-7 | TRBD2 | . | TRBV6-1 | CASSLPTGGTGEQYF | TGTGCCAGCAGTCTACCGACCGGGGGGACGGGGGAGCAGTACTTC
TRBJ2-7 | . | . | TRBV18 | CASSPGHLSSYEQYF | TGTGCCAGCTCACCAGGACATTTAAGCTCCTACGAGCAGTACTTC
TRBJ1-1 | . | . | TRBV11-3 | CASSQAWGETTEAFF | TGTGCCAGCAGCCAGGCATGGGGGGAAACCACTGAAGCTTTCTTT
TRBJ1-2 | . | . | TRBV9 | CASSPRSGVVIYGYTF | TGTGCCAGCAGCCCACGATCGGGGGTCGTAATCTATGGCTACACCTTC
TRBJ1-1 | . | . | TRBV29-1 | CSVEDGGMNTEAFF | TGCAGCGTTGAAGATGGGGGGATGAACACTGAAGCTTTCTTT
TRBJ1-2 | . | . | TRBV30 | CAWSASGVSNYGYTF | TGTGCCTGGAGTGCATCAGGGGTTTCTAACTATGGCTACACCTTC
TRBJ2-5 | . | . | TRBV6-5 | CASSYSVQETQYF | TGTGCCAGCAGTTATAGCGTTCAAGAGACCCAGTACTTC
TRBJ1-4 | TRBD1 | . | TRBV2 | CASRRTGHEKLFF | TGTGCCAGCAGACGGACAGGGCATGAAAAACTGTTTTTT
TRBJ1-2 | . | once | TRBV29-1 | CSASSRTGYGYTF | TGCAGCGCTTCGTCCAGGACGGGGTATGGCTACACCTTC